The 5 T cell receptor beta chains below were found in one sample sequenced in a study of T cell responses to AZD1222 COVID-19 vaccine. Here immunoSEQ multiplex PCR was the method, and the copy in TCRdb shows in-frame clones only, minus some. The sample lists about 170,000 clones; roughly 90% were seen once. Specimen: peripheral blood, collected on day 0 of AZD1222 vaccination. The source is an adult in good health.

The rearrangement links TRBV5-1 to TRBJ1-3; D is unresolved. The CDR3 has 15 residues. Germline V gives CDR1 SGHRS, CDR2 YFSETQ. The V end lost 2 bases, the J end lost 0 bases, and 9 bases lay between the germline ends. The CDR3 nucleotides read TGCGCCAGCAGCTTTGATGTGAGCTCTGGAAACACCATATATTTT. Translated: CASSFDVSSGNTIYF.

The rearrangement uses TRBV4-3 and TRBJ2-1, with 7 bases that match TRBD2. Germline V gives CDR1 LGHNA, CDR2 YSLEER. This CDR3 is built from 14 residues. J gave up 10 bases and V 1 base, and 7 bases lay outside the gene matches. The CDR3 sequence is CASSQAQRGYEQFF. DNA of the CDR3: TGCGCCAGCAGCCAAGCACAGCGGGGCTACGAGCAGTTCTTC.

Regarding this clone: Distinct nucleotide sequences in the sample also encode this CDR3. V gene TRBV4-2 combines with J gene TRBJ1-3, with D tentatively TRBD1 (6 bases). Germline CDR1 reads LGHNA; CDR2 reads YNFKEQ. V lost 0 bases and J lost 4, with 10 bases in between. The CDR3 loop spans 15 amino acids. CDR3 in amino acids: CASSQEGGAGNTIYF. The CDR3 DNA is TGTGCCAGCAGCCAAGAAGGGGGAGCGGGAAACACCATATATTTT.

V gene TRBV5-1 combines with J gene TRBJ2-5; D not resolved. Trimming cost V 3 bases and J 1 base, with 1 base left between them. The CDR3 has 11 residues. Germline V gives CDR1 SGHRS, CDR2 YFSETQ. CDR3 protein: CASSSQETQYF. CDR3 sequence (DNA): TGCGCCAGCAGCTCCCAAGAGACCCAGTACTTC.

This clone was observed a single time. The chain is built from TRBV19 and TRBJ2-7; D is perhaps TRBD2 (7 bases). CDR3 length: 15 residues. Germline CDR1 LNHDA, CDR2 SQIVND (reference sequence). Trimming took off 3 bases at V and 6 bases at J, with 18 bases between the two ends. This CDR3 reads CASSMGQGRGGEQYF. The CDR3 DNA sequence: TGTGCCAGTAGTATGGGACAAGGGAGGGGCGGCGAGCAGTACTTC.